Below, 10 T cell receptor beta chains from the same sample are listed, as sequenced in a study of T-cell reconstitution after alpha-beta-depleted transplantation in children. The TCRbeta library incorporated unique molecular identifiers. Using its own MiXCR run on the PCR reads, TCRdb lists one record per CDR3 protein. The data hold some 520,000 distinct CDR3 sequences, with 32% observed a single time. The sample in question was PBMCs from the stem cell graft donor, obtained from the stem cell graft. Receptor source: a human donor who donated a stem cell graft to a child with aplastic anemia.

This clonotype has ten or more counts. This chain links TRBV12-3 or TRBV12-4 with TRBJ2-7, with a weak D call TRBD2 (6 bases). Trimming removed 3 bases from V and 3 bases from J, with 6 bases in between. This CDR3 is 12 amino acids long. CDR3 protein: CASSFSGYEQYV. In DNA, the CDR3 is TGTGCCAGCAGTTTTAGCGGCTACGAGCAGTACGTC.

The sample holds a few counts of this clonotype. The chain carries TRBV20-1 and TRBJ1-2; D remains unclear. The CDR3 sequence is 12 residues long. The ends were cut back, 0 bases at V and 2 bases at J, with 4 bases in the middle. Germline lookup yields CDR1 DFQATT and CDR2 SNEGSKA (reference sequence). The CDR3 sequence: CSARDPNYGYTF. CDR3 nucleotide sequence: TGCAGTGCTAGAGATCCCAACTATGGCTACACCTTC.

The J gene is TRBJ2-7, the V gene TRBV6-1, with D possibly TRBD2 on 6 matching bases. The CDR3 contains 15 residues. CDR1 and CDR2 (germline): MNHNS, SASEGT. V shed 8 bases and J shed 7 bases, with 24 bases lying between them. In DNA, the CDR3 is TGTGCCAGCTCCCCCCAGGCGGGATCTTATCATGAGCAGTACTTC. This translates into CASSPQAGSYHEQYF.

The CDR3 loop is CASSYSRHKEKLFF. CDR3 coding DNA: TGTGCCAGCAGTTACTCACGACACAAGGAAAAACTGTTTTTT. The gene calls are TRBV6-5 and TRBJ1-4; D is unclear. Per germline, CDR1 MNHEY and CDR2 SVGAGI. CDR3 length equals 14 residues. Trimming took off 0 bases at V and 8 bases at J, with 10 bases between the two ends.

DNA of the CDR3: TGTGCCAGCAGTGAATTAAACAGTTTCACCGGGGAGCTGTTTTTT. Its protein is CASSELNSFTGELFF. This sequence joins TRBV25-1 and TRBJ2-2; D uncertain. V shed 1 base and J shed 4 bases, with 10 bases lying between them. Germline V gene data show CDR1 as MGHDK and CDR2 as SYGVNS. CDR3 length: 15 residues. Filled out from reference TRBV25-1 and TRBJ2-2, the complete variable domain reads EADIYQTPRYLVIGTGKKITLECSQTMGHDKMYWYQQDPGMELHLIHYSYGVNSTEKGDLSSESTVSRIRTEHFPLTLESARPSHTSQYLCASSELNSFTGELFFGEGSRLTVL.

The V call is TRBV6-2 or TRBV6-3, the J call TRBJ2-1; tentatively, D is TRBD1 or TRBD2 (5 bases each). Trimming pared 5 bases from V and 9 bases from J, leaving 11 bases between. The CDR3 sequence is 12 residues long. Germline V gene data show CDR1 as MNHEY and CDR2 as SVGEGT. CDR3 in DNA: TGTGCCAGCAGTCCCGTGGGGGTTGAGCAGTTCTTC. Its protein product is CASSPVGVEQFF.

This sequence joins TRBV6-2 or TRBV6-3 and TRBJ2-3; 12 positions match TRBD2. The CDR3 is 20 amino acids. CDR1 MNHEY and CDR2 SVGEGT come from the germline V gene. J gave up 5 bases and V 4 bases, and 19 bases lay outside the gene matches. CDR3 loop: CASSSQARLAGAHGGDTQYF. CDR3 sequence (DNA): TGTGCCAGCAGTTCCCAAGCAAGACTAGCGGGAGCGCATGGTGGAGATACGCAGTATTTT.

V and J are TRBV7-2 and TRBJ1-4; 8 bases align to TRBD1. CDR3 length: 16 residues. Trimming cost V 5 bases and J 2 bases; bases outside gene matches: 7. Germline loops: CDR1 SGHTA, CDR2 FQGNSA. The CDR3 DNA reads TGTGCCAGCAGCCCACAGGGGGGTTTGACTAATGAAAAACTGTTTTTT. This codes for CASSPQGGLTNEKLFF.

This clonotype was seen only once. The CDR3 loop is CASSWSGNSGNTIYF. The CDR3 DNA reads TGTGCCAGCAGCTGGTCCGGGAACTCTGGAAACACCATATATTTT. The chain uses TRBV7-2 and TRBJ1-3, with D hard to call. Trimming shortened V by 4 bases and J by 0 bases, and 10 bases separated the two germline ends. The CDR3 covers 15 residues. Per the germline V gene, CDR1 is SGHTA and CDR2 is FQGNSA. Full variable domain (rest looked up from reference TRBV7-2 and TRBJ1-3): GAGVSQSPSNKVTEKGKDVELRCDPISGHTALYWYRQSLGQGLEFLIYFQGNSAPDKSGLPSDRFSAERTGGSVSTLTIQRTQQEDSAVYLCASSWSGNSGNTIYFGEGSWLTVV.

V usage is TRBV20-1 and J usage is TRBJ1-4; 7 bases align to TRBD1. This CDR3 spans 13 amino acids. Trimming cost V 5 bases and J 7 bases; bases outside gene matches: 7. Germline V gives CDR1 DFQATT, CDR2 SNEGSKA (reference sequence). This CDR3 reads CSAPRGVPEKLFF. The CDR3 DNA reads TGCAGTGCTCCCAGGGGGGTTCCTGAAAAACTGTTTTTT.